The T cell receptor (beta chain) described here comes from a study of blood T cell repertoires in COVID-19. Authors' processing steps: Researchers report that nucleated cell counts were estimated from reference gene primer amplification. Using immunoSEQ multiplex PCR, the repertoire was profiled, and TCRdb retains in-frame clones only, with some absent. D and trimming were read from the DNA, whereas the V and J calls and clone size are those reported in that table. The sample records 150,000 to 200,000 clones, approximately 80% being singletons. J was trimmed by 8 bases and V by 3 bases; bases with no gene match: 8. This CDR3 has 14 residues. Per germline, CDR1 SGHRS and CDR2 YFSETQ. Participant age was roughly 18 to 90 years, and participants resided in roughly 24 US areas. Categorization into cohorts depended on clinical history that participants reported.

The V gene is TRBV5-1, the J gene TRBJ1-3; 7 positions agree with TRBD1. The source is a man aged 50 or older who had recovered from COVID-19. Sequencing was performed on PBMCs or T cells enriched from blood (not recorded which). The CDR3 loop is CASSSGQPRDTIYF. CDR3 DNA: TGCGCCAGCAGCTCGGGACAGCCGAGGGACACCATATATTTT.